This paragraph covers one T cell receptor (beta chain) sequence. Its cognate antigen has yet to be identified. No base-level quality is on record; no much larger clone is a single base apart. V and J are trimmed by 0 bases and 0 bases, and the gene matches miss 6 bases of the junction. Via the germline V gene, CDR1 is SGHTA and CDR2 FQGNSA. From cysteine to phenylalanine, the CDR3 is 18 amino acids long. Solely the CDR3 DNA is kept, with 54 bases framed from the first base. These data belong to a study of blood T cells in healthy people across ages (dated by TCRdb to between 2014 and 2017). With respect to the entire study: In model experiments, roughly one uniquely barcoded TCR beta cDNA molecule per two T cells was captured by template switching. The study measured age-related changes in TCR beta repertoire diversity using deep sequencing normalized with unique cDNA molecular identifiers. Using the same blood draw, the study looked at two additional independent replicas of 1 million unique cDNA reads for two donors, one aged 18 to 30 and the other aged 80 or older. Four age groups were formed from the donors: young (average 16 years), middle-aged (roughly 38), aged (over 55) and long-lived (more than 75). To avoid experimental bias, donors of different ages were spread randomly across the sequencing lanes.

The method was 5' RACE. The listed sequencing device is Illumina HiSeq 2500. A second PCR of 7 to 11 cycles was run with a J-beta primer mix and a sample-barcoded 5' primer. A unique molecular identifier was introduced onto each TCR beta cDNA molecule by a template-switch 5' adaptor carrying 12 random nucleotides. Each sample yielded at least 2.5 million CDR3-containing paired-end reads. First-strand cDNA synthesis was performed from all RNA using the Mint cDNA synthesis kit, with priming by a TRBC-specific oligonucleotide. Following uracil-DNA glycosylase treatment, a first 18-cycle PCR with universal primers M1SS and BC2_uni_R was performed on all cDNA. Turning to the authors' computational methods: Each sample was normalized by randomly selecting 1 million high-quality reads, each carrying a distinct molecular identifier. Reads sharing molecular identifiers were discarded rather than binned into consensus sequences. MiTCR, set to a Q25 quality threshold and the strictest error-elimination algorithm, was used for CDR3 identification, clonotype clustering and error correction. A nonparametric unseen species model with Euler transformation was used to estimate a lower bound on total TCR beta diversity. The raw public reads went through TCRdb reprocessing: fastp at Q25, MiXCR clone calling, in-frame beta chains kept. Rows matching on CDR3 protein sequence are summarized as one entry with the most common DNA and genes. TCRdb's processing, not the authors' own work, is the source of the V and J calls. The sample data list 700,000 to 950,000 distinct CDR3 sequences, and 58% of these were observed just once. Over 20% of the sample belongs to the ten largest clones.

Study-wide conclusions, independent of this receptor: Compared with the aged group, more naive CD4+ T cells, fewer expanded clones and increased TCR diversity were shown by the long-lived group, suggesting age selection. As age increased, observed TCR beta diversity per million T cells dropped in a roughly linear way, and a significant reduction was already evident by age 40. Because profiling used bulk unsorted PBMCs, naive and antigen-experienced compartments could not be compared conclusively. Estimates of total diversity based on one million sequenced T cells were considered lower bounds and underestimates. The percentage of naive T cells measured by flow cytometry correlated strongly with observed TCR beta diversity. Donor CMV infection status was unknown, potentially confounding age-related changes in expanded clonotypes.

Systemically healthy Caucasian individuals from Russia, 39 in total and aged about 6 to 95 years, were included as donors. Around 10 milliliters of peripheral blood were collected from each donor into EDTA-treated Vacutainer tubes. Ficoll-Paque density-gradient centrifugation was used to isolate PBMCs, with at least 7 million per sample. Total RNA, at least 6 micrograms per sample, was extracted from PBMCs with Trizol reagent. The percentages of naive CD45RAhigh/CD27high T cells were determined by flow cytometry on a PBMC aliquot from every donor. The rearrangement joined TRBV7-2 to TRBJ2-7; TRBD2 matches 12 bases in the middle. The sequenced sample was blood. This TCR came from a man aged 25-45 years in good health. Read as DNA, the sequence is TGTGCCAGCAGCTTAGCCTGGACTAGCGGGATGAGCTCCTACGAGCAGTACTTC. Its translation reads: CASSLAWTSGMSSYEQYF.